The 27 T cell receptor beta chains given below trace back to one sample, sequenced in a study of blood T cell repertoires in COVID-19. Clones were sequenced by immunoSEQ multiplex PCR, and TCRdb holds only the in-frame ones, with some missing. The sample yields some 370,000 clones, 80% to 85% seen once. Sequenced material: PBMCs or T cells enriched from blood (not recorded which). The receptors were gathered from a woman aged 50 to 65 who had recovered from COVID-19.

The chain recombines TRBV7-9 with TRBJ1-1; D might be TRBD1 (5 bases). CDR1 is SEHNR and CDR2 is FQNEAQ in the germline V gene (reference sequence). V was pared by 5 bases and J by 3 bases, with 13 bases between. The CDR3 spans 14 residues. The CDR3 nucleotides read TGTGCCAGCAGCCCGGGGGGTGTCGACACTGAAGCTTTCTTT. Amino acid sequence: CASSPGGVDTEAFF.

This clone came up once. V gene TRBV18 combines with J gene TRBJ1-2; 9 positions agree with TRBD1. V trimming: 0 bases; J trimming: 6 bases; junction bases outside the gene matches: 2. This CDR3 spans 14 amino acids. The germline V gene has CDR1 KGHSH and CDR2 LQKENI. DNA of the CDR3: TGTGCCAGCTCACCACCGTGGACAGGGGATGGCTACACCTTC. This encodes CASSPPWTGDGYTF.

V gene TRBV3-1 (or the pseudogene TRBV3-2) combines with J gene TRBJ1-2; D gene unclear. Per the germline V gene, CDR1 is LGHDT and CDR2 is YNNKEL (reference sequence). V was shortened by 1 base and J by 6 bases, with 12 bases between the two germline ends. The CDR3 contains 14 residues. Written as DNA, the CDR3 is TGTGCCAGCAGCCAAGGGGAGGGATGGGATGGCTACACCTTC. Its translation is CASSQGEGWDGYTF.

CDR3 coding DNA: TGCGCCAGCCGGGATCCCAAAACGAACACTGAAGCTTTCTTT. Its protein product is CASRDPKTNTEAFF. The chain recombines TRBV23-1 with TRBJ1-1; D not certain. TRBV23-1 is marked as an open reading frame, function uncertain. This CDR3 has 14 residues. V lost 8 bases and J lost 1, with 14 bases in between.

CDR3 sequence: CASTSRRTHVDTQYF. CDR3 DNA: TGTGCCAGCACCTCAAGGCGGACTCACGTGGATACGCAGTATTTT. This chain joins TRBV5-8 and TRBJ2-3; perhaps TRBD2 as D (5 bases). The length of the CDR3 is 15 residues. Trimming removed 6 bases from V and 6 bases from J, with 20 bases in between. CDR1 and CDR2 from the germline V gene are SGHTS and YDEGEE.

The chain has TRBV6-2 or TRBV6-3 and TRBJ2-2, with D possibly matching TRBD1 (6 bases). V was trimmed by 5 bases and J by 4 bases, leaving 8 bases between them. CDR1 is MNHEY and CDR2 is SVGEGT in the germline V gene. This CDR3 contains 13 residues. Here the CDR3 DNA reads TGTGCCAGCAGTGGGACACTCACCGGGGAGCTGTTTTTT. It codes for CASSGTLTGELFF.

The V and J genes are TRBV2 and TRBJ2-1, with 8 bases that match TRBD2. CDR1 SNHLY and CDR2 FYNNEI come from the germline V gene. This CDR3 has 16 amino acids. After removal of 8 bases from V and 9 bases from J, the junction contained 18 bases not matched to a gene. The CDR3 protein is CASSFGRVAGGFEQFF. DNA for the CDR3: TGTGCCAGCTCCTTCGGGCGGGTTGCGGGGGGCTTTGAGCAGTTCTTC.

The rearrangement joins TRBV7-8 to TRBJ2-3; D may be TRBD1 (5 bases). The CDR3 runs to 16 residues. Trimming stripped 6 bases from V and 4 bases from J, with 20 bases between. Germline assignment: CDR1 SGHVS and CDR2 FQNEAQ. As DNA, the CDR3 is TGTGCCAGCAGTCGCTCCAGGGTACCGAGGTCAGATACGCAGTATTTT. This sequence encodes CASSRSRVPRSDTQYF.

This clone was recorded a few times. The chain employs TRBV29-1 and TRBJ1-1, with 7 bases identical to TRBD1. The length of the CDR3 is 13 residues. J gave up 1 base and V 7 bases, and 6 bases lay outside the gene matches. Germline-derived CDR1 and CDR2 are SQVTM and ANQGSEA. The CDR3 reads CSAMGQPNTEAFF. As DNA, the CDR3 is TGCAGCGCTATGGGACAGCCGAACACTGAAGCTTTCTTT.

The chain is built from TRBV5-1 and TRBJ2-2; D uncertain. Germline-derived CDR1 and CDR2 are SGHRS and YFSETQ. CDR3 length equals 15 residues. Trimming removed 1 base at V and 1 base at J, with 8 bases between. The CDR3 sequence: CASSLWQENTGELFF. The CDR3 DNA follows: TGCGCCAGCAGCTTGTGGCAGGAGAACACCGGGGAGCTGTTTTTT. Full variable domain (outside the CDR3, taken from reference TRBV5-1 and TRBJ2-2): KAGVTQTPRYLIKTRGQQVTLSCSPISGHRSVSWYQQTPGQGLQFLFEYFSETQRNKGNFPGRFSGRQFSNSRSEMNVSTLELGDSALYLCASSLWQENTGELFFGEGSRLTVL.

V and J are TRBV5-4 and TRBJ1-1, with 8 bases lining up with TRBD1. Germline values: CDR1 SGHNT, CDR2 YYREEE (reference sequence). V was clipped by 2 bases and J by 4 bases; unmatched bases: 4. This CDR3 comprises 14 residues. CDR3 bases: TGTGCCAGCAGCTTACCGGACAGGGTCACTGAAGCTTTCTTT. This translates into CASSLPDRVTEAFF.

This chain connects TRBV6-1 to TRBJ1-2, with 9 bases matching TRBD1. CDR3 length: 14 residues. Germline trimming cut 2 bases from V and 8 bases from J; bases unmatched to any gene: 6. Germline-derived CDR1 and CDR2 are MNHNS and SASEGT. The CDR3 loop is CASSESGQGNGYTF. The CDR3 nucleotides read TGTGCCAGCAGTGAATCTGGACAGGGGAACGGCTACACCTTC.

CDR3 nucleotides: TGTGCCAGCAGCTTAACTCGAACAGGCGAGCAGTTCTTC. Its translation is CASSLTRTGEQFF. The rearrangement uses TRBV7-3 and TRBJ2-1; D is perhaps TRBD1 (5 bases). V lost 0 bases and J 10 bases, leaving 10 bases between the germline ends. Germline V lookup: CDR1 SGHTA, CDR2 FQGTGA. This CDR3 is built from 13 residues. Drawing the rest from reference TRBV7-3 and TRBJ2-1, the complete variable domain is GAGVSQTPSNKVTEKGKYVELRCDPISGHTALYWYRQSLGQGPEFLIYFQGTGAADDSGLPNDRFFAVRPEGSVSTLKIQRTERGDSAVYLCASSLTRTGEQFFGPGTRLTVL.

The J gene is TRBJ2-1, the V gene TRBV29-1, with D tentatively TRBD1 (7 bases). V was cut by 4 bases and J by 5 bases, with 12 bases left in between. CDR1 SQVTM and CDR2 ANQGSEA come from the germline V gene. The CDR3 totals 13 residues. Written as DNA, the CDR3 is TGCAGCGTTGCCGGAGGGGGCCACAATGAGCAGTTCTTC. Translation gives CSVAGGGHNEQFF.

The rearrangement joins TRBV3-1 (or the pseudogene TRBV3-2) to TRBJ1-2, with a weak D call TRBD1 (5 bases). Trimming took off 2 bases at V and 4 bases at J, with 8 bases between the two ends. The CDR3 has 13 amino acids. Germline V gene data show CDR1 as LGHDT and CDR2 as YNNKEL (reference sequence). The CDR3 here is CASSQTGSYGYTF. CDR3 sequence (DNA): TGTGCCAGCAGCCAAACAGGCAGCTATGGCTACACCTTC.

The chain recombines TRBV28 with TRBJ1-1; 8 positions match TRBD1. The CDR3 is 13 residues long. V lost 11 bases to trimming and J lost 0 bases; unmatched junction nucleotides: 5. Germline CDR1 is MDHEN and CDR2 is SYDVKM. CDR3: CAGTTGVNTEAFF. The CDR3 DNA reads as TGTGCCGGGACGACAGGGGTGAACACTGAAGCTTTCTTT.

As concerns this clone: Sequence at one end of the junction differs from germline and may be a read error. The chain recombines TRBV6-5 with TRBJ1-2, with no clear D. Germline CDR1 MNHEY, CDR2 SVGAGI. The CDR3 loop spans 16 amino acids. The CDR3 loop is CASSYGWSLNNHGYTF. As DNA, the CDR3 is TGTGCCAGCAGTTACGGGTGGAGCTTAAATAACCATGGCTACACCTTC.

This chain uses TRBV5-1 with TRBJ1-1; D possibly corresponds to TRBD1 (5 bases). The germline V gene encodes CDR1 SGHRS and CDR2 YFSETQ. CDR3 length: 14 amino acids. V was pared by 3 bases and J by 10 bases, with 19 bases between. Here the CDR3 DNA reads TGCGCCAGCAGCTCCACCTACCAGGGCTCGAGAGCTTTCTTT. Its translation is CASSSTYQGSRAFF.

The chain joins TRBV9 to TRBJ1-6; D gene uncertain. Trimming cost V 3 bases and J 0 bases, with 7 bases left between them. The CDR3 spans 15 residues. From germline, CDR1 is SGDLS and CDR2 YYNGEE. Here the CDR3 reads CASSGGISYNSPLHF. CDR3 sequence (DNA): TGTGCCAGCAGCGGAGGGATCTCCTATAATTCACCCCTCCACTTT.

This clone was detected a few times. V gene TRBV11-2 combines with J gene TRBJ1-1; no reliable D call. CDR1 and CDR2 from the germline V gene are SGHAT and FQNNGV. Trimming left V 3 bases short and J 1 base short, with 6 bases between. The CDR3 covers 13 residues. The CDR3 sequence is CASSFAENTEAFF. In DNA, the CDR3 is TGTGCCAGCAGCTTTGCAGAGAACACTGAAGCTTTCTTT. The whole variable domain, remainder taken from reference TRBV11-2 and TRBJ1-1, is EAGVAQSPRYKIIEKRQSVAFWCNPISGHATLYWYQQILGQGPKLLIQFQNNGVVDDSQLPKDRFSAERLKGVDSTLKIQPAKLEDSAVYLCASSFAENTEAFFGQGTRLTVV.

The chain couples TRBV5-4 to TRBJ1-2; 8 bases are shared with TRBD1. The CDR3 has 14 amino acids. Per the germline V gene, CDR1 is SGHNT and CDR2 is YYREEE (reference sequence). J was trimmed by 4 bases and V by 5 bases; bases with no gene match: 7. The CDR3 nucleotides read TGTGCCAGCAGAGACGCGGGACAGGCCTATGGCTACACCTTC. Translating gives CASRDAGQAYGYTF.

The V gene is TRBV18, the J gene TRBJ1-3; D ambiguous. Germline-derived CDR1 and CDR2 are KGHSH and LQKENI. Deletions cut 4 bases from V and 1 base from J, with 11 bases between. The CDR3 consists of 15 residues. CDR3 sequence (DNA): TGTGCCAGCTCACTCGATCCCCTATCTGGAAACACCATATATTTT. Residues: CASSLDPLSGNTIYF.

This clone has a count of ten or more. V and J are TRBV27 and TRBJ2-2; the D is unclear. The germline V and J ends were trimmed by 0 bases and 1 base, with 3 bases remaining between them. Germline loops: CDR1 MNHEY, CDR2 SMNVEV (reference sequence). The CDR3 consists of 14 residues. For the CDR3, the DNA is TGTGCCAGCAGTTTATCCGGGAACACCGGGGAGCTGTTTTTT. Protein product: CASSLSGNTGELFF.

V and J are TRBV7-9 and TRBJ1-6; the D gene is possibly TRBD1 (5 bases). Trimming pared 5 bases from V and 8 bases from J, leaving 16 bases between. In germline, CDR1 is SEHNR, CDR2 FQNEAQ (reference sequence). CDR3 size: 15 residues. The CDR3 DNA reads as TGTGCCAGCAGCCGGGACTCCGGGGCCCATTCACCCCTCCACTTT. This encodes CASSRDSGAHSPLHF. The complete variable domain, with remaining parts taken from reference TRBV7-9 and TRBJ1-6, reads DTGVSQNPRHKITKRGQNVTFRCDPISEHNRLYWYRQTLGQGPEFLTYFQNEAQLEKSRLLSDRFSAERPKGSFSTLEIQRTEQGDSAMYLCASSRDSGAHSPLHFGNGTRLTVT.

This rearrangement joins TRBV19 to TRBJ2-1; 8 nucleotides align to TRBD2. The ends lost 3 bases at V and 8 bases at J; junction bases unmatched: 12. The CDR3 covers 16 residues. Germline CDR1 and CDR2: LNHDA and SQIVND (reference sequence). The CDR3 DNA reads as TGTGCCAGTAGTATTGGCCCCGGGGGGGAGATGGATGAGCAGTTCTTC. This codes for CASSIGPGGEMDEQFF.

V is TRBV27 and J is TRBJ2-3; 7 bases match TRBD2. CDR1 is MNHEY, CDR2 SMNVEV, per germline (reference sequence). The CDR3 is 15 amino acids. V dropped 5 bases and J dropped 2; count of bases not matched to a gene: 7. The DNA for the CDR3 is TGTGCCAGCAGTCCCGGACTAGACCTCACAGATACGCAGTATTTT. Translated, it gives CASSPGLDLTDTQYF.

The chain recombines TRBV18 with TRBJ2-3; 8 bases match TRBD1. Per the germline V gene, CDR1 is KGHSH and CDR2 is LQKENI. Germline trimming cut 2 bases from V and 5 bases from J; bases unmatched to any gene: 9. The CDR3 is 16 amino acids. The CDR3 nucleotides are TGTGCCAGCTCACCAGTCGCAGGGGGCGTCGGAGATACGCAGTATTTT. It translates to CASSPVAGGVGDTQYF.